Listed below are T cell receptor beta chains from one sample, sequenced in a study of blood T cell repertoires in COVID-19. Repertoires were generated with immunoSEQ multiplex PCR, while TCRdb's copy carries only in-frame clones and drops some. The sample records approximately 250,000 clones, approximately 88% being singletons. Source material: PBMCs or T cells enriched from blood (not recorded which). The receptor source for this set is a woman aged 40-49 years who had been exposed to COVID-19. CDR3s include the opening cysteine and the closing phenylalanine or tryptophan. Fields, in order: V gene, CDR3 protein.

>TRBV12-3/TRBV12-4
CASSLGRQGLHF
>TRBV2
CASQNSGDHNEQFF
>TRBV2
CATEAQGNEQFF
>TRBV7-9
CASSRDTGGNQPQHF
>TRBV28
CASSRQGLSGYTF
>TRBV7-2
CASSLSGVYGYTF
>TRBV10-1
CASNGCSPLHF
>TRBV19
CASEGQENTEAFF
>TRBV24-1
CATSDGGQGVVEKLFF
>TRBV27
CASSSTGAAGNTIYF
>TRBV7-9
CASTNRGGNTDTQYF
>TRBV18
CASSPPAGALNTGELFF
>TRBV18
CASSPGTGPEAFF
>TRBV5-4
CASSPHRGGAGNEQFF
>TRBV6-5
CASRRGPRNDGYTF
>TRBV4-3
CASSQGAEEKAFF
>TRBV7-3
CASSFRGGAVGTEAFF
>TRBV7-8
CASSEGTALAKNIQYF
>TRBV11-2
CASSLSRGLAGGTEAFF
>TRBV7-9
CASSSPLRGGGETQYF
>TRBV11-3
CASSTSGGASETQYF
>TRBV27
CASRLNRVWTEAFF
>TRBV19
CASSWSQGAREKLFF
>TRBV28
CASTRTGGDNEQFF
>TRBV30
CAWSQGGNEQFF
>TRBV13
CASSILGGTDDIDNSPLHF
>TRBV12-3/TRBV12-4
CASSFAGRDTQYF